This is a list of T cell receptor beta chains from one sample in a study of beta chain features in type 1 diabetes. The protocol was immunoSEQ multiplex PCR, while the TCRdb copy is restricted to in-frame clones and leaves out a portion. The sample holds about 360,000 clones, around 12% seen once. Sample: naive CD4+ T cells from blood. The receptors derive from a man aged 18 to 29 in good health. Each CDR3 is given with its conserved first and last residue. A D gene is named only where the DNA matches it firmly. Size is stated for part of the rows, as once, few or many counts, or as a class when the clone is expanded.

-	once	TRBJ2-5	TRBV28	TGTGCCAGCAGTGAGCAGGAAACCCAAGAGACCCAGTACTTC	CASSEQETQETQYF
-	few	TRBJ1-1	TRBV28	TGTGCCAGCAGTCTAATTACAGGGCAAAGGGACACTGAAGCTTTCTTT	CASSLITGQRDTEAFF
TRBD2	-	TRBJ2-1	TRBV4-1	TGCGCCAGCAGCCAAGATGAGACTAGCGTTTACAATGAGCAGTTCTTC	CASSQDETSVYNEQFF
-	few	TRBJ2-5	TRBV7-2	TGTGCCAGCACTCTTATGAGTCCTAGCGCTTATGAGGAGACCCAGTACTTC	CASTLMSPSAYEETQYF
TRBD2	-	TRBJ2-7	TRBV18	TGTGCCAGCTCACCACCGTCAGTAGCGGGATTCGGGTACGAGCAGTACTTC	CASSPPSVAGFGYEQYF
TRBD1	-	TRBJ1-1	TRBV19	TGTGCCAGCGACCCCGGGACAGCGTCGTGGACTGAAGCTTTCTTT	CASDPGTASWTEAFF
-	-	TRBJ2-7	TRBV27	TGTGCCAGCAGTGACAGGAGTCACGAGCAGTACTTC	CASSDRSHEQYF
TRBD1	-	TRBJ1-2	TRBV28	TGTGCCAGCAGCCGACAGGGGACCTATGGCTACACCTTC	CASSRQGTYGYTF
TRBD2	few	TRBJ2-1	TRBV19	TGTGCCAGTAGACTTAGCGGGAGTTCCTCCTACAATGAGCAGTTCTTC	CASRLSGSSSYNEQFF
TRBD1	few	TRBJ1-2	TRBV29-1	TGCAGCGTTCGACAGGGGAACTATGGCTACACCTTC	CSVRQGNYGYTF
-	-	TRBJ1-4	TRBV4-3	TGCGCCAGCAGCCAAACAATACGAACAGATGAAAAACTGTTTTTT	CASSQTIRTDEKLFF
TRBD2	-	TRBJ2-1	TRBV4-1	TGCGCCAGCAGCCGTAGGACTAGCGGGAGGACTAATGAGCAGTTCTTC	CASSRRTSGRTNEQFF
-	few	TRBJ1-4	TRBV9	TGTGCCAGCAGTGCAGGGCCCGGTGAAAAACTGTTTTTT	CASSAGPGEKLFF
-	-	TRBJ2-5	TRBV7-3	TGTGCCAGCAGCTTATCGGGGGACGAGACCCAGTACTTC	CASSLSGDETQYF
TRBD1	few	TRBJ1-6	TRBV7-2	TGTGCCAGCAGCTTTGACAGGGAGAATTCCTATAATTCACCCCTCCACTTT	CASSFDRENSYNSPLHF
TRBD2	-	TRBJ2-7	TRBV6-6	TGTGCCAGCCGACGGCTAGCGGGTTCCTACGAGCAGTACTTC	CASRRLAGSYEQYF
-	-	TRBJ1-5	TRBV2	TGTGCCAGCAGTGACCGACAGTTAAGTCAGCCCCAGCATTTT	CASSDRQLSQPQHF
-	-	TRBJ1-2	TRBV11-2	TGTGCCAGCAGCTCCCTAAGGAGTGGAGAGGTCGATGGCTACACCTTC	CASSSLRSGEVDGYTF
-	few	TRBJ1-5	TRBV7-9	TGTGCCAGCAGCTTTACAGGGCGTCAGCCCCAGCATTTT	CASSFTGRQPQHF
TRBD1	-	TRBJ2-2	TRBV6-4	TGTGCCAGCAGAGAAACATTACAGGGGATCGGCACCGGGGAGCTGTTTTTT	CASRETLQGIGTGELFF
TRBD2	-	TRBJ2-7	TRBV7-6	TGTGCCAGCAGCGAGGCCACCGGGACTACGTACTTC	CASSEATGTTYF
-	-	TRBJ2-7	TRBV30	TGTGCCCGGGCCAGCGGTACCTCCTACGAGCAGTACTTC	CARASGTSYEQYF
-	-	TRBJ1-2	TRBV28	TGTGCCAGCAAGGAACGGGGAGGGGTGCACTATGGCTACACCTTC	CASKERGGVHYGYTF
-	-	TRBJ2-7	TRBV25-1	TGTGCCAGCAGTGGCCGAGGAACAGGGTACTACGAGCAGTACTTC	CASSGRGTGYYEQYF
-	-	TRBJ2-1	TRBV18	TGTGCCAGCTCACCTATCGACAGCTCCTACAATGAGCAGTTCTTC	CASSPIDSSYNEQFF
-	few	TRBJ1-1	TRBV6-5	TGTGCCAGCAGTTCAACAGCTAACACTGAAGCTTTCTTT	CASSSTANTEAFF
-	-	TRBJ2-6	TRBV9	TGTGCCAGCAGCGTCAGGCCAGCCGGGAGAGTCCCTGGGGCCAACGTCCTGACTTTC	CASSVRPAGRVPGANVLTF
-	few	TRBJ2-2	TRBV5-4	TGTGCCAGCAGCCCAACGCCCGGGGTGGGGACCGGGGAGCTGTTTTTT	CASSPTPGVGTGELFF
-	few	TRBJ2-2	TRBV6-6	TGTGCCAGCAGTTACAGGGACTTGGGGACCGGGGAGCTGTTTTTT	CASSYRDLGTGELFF
-	-	TRBJ2-3	TRBV5-6	TGTGCCAGCAGCCGTACAGATACGCAGTATTTT	CASSRTDTQYF
-	few	TRBJ2-1	TRBV9	TGTGCCAGCAGCCCCCGTTCGGCGGGCCTCGCCCACAATGAGCAGTTCTTC	CASSPRSAGLAHNEQFF
-	-	TRBJ2-1	TRBV6-5	TGTGCCAGCAGTTACTCGAGGCAGGGGTATGAGCAGTTCTTC	CASSYSRQGYEQFF
TRBD2	few	TRBJ2-3	TRBV19	TGTGCCAGTACCCGGGGCCTAGCGGGAGGTCTACACACAGATACGCAGTATTTT	CASTRGLAGGLHTDTQYF
TRBD1	few	TRBJ2-7	TRBV5-6	TGTGCCAGCAGCTCAACAGGGGGGTCCTACGAGCAGTACTTC	CASSSTGGSYEQYF
TRBD2	few	TRBJ2-1	TRBV11-2	TGTGCCAGCAGCTTAGATGCGGGAGGGGCCTACAATGAGCAGTTCTTC	CASSLDAGGAYNEQFF
-	-	TRBJ2-3	TRBV15	TGTGCCACCACCGCAACCAAGGGGAGCACAGATACGCAGTATTTT	CATTATKGSTDTQYF
TRBD2	few	TRBJ2-1	TRBV18	TGTGCCAGCTCACCACCGTTAACCGGGACTAGCGGGAGGGCACGTTACAATGAGCAGTTCTTC	CASSPPLTGTSGRARYNEQFF
TRBD1	few	TRBJ1-2	TRBV29-1	TGCAGCGCCACAGGGGTTACTAACTATGGCTACACCTTC	CSATGVTNYGYTF
-	few	TRBJ1-1	TRBV9	TGTGCCAGCAGCGTAGAGGGAGGGGCGGCCACTGAAGCTTTCTTT	CASSVEGGAATEAFF